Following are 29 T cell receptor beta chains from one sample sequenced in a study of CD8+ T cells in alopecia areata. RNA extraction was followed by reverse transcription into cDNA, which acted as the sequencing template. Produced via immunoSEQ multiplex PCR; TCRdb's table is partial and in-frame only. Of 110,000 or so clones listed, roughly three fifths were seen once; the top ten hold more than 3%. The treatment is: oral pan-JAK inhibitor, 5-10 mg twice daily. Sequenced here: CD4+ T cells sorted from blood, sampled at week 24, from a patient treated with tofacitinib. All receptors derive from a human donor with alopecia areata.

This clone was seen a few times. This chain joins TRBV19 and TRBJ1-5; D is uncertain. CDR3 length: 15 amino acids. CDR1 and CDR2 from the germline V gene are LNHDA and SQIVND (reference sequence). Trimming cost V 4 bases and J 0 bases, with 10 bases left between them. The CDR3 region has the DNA TGTGCCAGTAGTAGACTGTGGAATAGCAATCAGCCCCAGCATTTT. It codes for CASSRLWNSNQPQHF.

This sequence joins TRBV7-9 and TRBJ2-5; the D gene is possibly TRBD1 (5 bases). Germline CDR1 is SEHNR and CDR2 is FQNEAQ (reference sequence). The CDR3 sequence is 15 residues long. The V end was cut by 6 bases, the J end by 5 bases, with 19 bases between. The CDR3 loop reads CASSLSRQGQETQYF. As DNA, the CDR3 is TGTGCCAGCAGTCTCAGTCGGCAGGGCCAGGAGACCCAGTACTTC.

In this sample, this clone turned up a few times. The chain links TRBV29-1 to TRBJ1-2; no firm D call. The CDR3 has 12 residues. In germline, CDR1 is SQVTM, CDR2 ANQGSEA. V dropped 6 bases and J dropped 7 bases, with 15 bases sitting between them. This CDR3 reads CSVDKNRRGYTF. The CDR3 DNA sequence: TGCAGCGTAGACAAGAACCGACGTGGCTACACCTTC.

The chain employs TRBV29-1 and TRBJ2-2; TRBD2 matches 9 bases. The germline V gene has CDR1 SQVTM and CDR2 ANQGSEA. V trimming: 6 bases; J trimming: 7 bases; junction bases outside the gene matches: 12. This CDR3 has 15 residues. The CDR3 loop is CSVPNLRGGGGELFF. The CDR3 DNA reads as TGCAGCGTCCCCAACCTGCGGGGGGGCGGCGGGGAGCTGTTTTTT.

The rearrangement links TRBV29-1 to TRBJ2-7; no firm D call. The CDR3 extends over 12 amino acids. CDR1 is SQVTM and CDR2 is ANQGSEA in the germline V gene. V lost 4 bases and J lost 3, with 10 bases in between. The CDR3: CSVAGTFYEQYF. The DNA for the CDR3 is TGCAGCGTTGCGGGCACCTTCTACGAGCAGTACTTC.

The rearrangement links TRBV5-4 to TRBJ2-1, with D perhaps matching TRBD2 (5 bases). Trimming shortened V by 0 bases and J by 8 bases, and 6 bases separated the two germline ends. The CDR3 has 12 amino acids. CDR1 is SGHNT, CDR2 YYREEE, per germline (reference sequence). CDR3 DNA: TGTGCCAGCAGCTTGGTCGGGGATGAGCAGTTCTTC. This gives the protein CASSLVGDEQFF.

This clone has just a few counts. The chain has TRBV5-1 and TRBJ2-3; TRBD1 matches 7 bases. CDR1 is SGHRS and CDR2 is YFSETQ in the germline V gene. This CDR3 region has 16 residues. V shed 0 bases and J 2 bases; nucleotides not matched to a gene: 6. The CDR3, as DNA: TGCGCCAGCAGCTTGGCCCCGACAGGGCCCACAGATACGCAGTATTTT. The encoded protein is CASSLAPTGPTDTQYF.

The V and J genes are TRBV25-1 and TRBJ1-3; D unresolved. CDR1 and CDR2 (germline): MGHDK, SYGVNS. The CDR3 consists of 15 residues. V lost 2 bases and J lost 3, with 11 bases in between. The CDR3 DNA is TGTGCCAGCAGTGAAGGACCGAGGGTTGGAAACACCATATATTTT. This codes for CASSEGPRVGNTIYF. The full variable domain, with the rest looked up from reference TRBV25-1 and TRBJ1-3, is EADIYQTPRYLVIGTGKKITLECSQTMGHDKMYWYQQDPGMELHLIHYSYGVNSTEKGDLSSESTVSRIRTEHFPLTLESARPSHTSQYLCASSEGPRVGNTIYFGEGSWLTVV.

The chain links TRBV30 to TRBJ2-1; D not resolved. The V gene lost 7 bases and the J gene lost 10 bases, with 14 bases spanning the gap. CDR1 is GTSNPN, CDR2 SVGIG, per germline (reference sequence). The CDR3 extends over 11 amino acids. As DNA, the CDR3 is TGTGCCTCCAGCCCCGAAAGGGAGCAGTTCTTC. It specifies CASSPEREQFF.

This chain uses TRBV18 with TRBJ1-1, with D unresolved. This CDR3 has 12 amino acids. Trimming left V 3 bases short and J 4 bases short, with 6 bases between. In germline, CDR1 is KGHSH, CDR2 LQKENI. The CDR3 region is CASSPSFTEAFF. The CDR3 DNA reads TGTGCCAGCTCACCGAGTTTCACTGAAGCTTTCTTT.

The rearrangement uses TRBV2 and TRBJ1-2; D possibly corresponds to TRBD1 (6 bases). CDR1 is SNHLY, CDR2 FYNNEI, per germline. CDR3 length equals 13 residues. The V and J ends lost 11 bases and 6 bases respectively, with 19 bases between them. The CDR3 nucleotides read TGTGCCGGTATGGGGGGCGCTCCCGATGGCTACACCTTC. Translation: CAGMGGAPDGYTF. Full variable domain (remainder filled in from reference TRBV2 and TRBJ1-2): EPEVTQTPSHQVTQMGQEVILRCVPISNHLYFYWYRQILGQKVEFLVSFYNNEISEKSEIFDDQFSVERPDGSNFTLKIRSTKLEDSAMYFCAGMGGAPDGYTFGSGTRLTVV.

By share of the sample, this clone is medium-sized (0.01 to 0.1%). DNA of the CDR3: TGCGCCAGCAGCCGGGAAAGAACGATTCCTTTCGGGGAGCTGTTTTTT. This translates into CASSRERTIPFGELFF. This rearrangement joins TRBV4-3 to TRBJ2-2; D remains unclear. The CDR3 is 16 residues long. Germline CDR1 is LGHNA and CDR2 is YSLEER. V was shortened by 4 bases and J by 7 bases, with 19 bases between the two germline ends.

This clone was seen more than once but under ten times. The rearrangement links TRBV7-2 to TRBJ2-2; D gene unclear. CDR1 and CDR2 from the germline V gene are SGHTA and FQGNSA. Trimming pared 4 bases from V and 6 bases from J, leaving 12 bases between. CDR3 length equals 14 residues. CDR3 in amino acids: CASSSRWGAGELFF. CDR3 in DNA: TGTGCCAGCAGCTCCCGCTGGGGTGCCGGGGAGCTGTTTTTT.

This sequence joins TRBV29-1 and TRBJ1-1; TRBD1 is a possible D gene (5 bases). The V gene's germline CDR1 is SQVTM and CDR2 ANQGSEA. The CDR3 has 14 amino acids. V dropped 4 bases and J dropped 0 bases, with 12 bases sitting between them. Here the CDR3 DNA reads TGCAGCGTTGGGGGCGGCACGGTGAACACTGAAGCTTTCTTT. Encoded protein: CSVGGGTVNTEAFF.

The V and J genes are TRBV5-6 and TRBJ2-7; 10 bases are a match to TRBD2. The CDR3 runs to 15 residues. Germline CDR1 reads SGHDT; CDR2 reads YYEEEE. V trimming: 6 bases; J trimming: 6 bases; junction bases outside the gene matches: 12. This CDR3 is CASTSRIAGGIEQYF. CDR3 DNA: TGTGCCAGCACCTCGAGGATAGCGGGGGGAATCGAGCAGTACTTC. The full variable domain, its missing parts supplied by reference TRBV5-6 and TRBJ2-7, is DAGVTQSPTHLIKTRGQQVTLRCSPKSGHDTVSWYQQALGQGPQFIFQYYEEEERQRGNFPDRFSGHQFPNYSSELNVNALLLGDSALYLCASTSRIAGGIEQYFGPGTRLTVT.

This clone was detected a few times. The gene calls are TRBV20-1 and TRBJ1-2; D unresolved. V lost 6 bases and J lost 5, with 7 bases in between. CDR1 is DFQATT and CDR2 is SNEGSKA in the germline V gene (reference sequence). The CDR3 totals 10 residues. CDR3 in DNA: TGCAGTGCAACGTATTATGGCTACACCTTC. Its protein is CSATYYGYTF.

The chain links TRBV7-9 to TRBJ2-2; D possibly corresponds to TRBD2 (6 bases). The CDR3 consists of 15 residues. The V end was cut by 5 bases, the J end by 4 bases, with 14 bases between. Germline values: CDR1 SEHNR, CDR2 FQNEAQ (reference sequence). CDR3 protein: CASSPSQRATGELFF. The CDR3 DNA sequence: TGTGCCAGCAGCCCGTCTCAGCGGGCCACCGGGGAGCTGTTTTTT.

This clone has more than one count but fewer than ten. CDR3 in amino acids: CASSLGRNQPQHF. The CDR3 region has the DNA TGTGCCAGCAGTTTAGGGCGCAATCAGCCCCAGCATTTT. This chain uses TRBV6-5 with TRBJ1-5; no clear D. Germline V gene data show CDR1 as MNHEY and CDR2 as SVGAGI. The CDR3 length is 13 residues. Between the trimmed V and J ends, which lost 4 bases and 2 bases, there was a span of 6 bases.

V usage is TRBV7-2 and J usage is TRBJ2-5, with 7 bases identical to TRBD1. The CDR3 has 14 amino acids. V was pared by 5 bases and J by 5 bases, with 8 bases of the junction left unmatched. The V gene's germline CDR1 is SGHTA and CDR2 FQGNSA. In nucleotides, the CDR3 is TGTGCCAGCAGCGCTAGACAGGGAGTGGAGACCCAGTACTTC. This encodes CASSARQGVETQYF.

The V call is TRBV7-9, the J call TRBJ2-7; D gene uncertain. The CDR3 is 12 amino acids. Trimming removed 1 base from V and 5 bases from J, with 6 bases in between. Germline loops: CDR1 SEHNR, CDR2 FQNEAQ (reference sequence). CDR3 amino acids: CASSLVSHEQYF. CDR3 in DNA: TGTGCCAGCAGCTTAGTCAGTCACGAGCAGTACTTC. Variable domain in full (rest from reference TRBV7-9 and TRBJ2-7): DTGVSQNPRHKITKRGQNVTFRCDPISEHNRLYWYRQTLGQGPEFLTYFQNEAQLEKSRLLSDRFSAERPKGSFSTLEIQRTEQGDSAMYLCASSLVSHEQYFGPGTRLTVT.

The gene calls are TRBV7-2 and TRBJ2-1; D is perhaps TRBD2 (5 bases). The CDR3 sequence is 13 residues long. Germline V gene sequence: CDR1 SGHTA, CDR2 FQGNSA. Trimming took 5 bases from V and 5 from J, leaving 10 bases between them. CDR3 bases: TGTGCCAGCAGCCCTGTCGGGGACAATGAGCAGTTCTTC. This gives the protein CASSPVGDNEQFF.

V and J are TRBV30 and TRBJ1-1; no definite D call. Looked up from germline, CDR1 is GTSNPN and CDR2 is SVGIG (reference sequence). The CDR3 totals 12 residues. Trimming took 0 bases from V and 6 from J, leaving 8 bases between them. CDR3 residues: CAWSVRGPEAFF. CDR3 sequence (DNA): TGTGCCTGGAGTGTTCGAGGGCCTGAAGCTTTCTTT.

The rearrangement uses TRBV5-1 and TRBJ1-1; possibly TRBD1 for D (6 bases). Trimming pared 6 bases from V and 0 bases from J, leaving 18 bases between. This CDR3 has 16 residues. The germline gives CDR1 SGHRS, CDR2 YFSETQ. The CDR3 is CASTTATGSMNTEAFF. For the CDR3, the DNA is TGCGCCAGCACAACGGCCACAGGGTCCATGAACACTGAAGCTTTCTTT.

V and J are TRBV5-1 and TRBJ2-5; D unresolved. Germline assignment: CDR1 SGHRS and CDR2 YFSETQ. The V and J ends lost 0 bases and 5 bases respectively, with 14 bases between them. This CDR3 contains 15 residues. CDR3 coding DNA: TGCGCCAGCAGCTTGGGTCCTAGTAATCGTGAGACCCAGTACTTC. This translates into CASSLGPSNRETQYF.

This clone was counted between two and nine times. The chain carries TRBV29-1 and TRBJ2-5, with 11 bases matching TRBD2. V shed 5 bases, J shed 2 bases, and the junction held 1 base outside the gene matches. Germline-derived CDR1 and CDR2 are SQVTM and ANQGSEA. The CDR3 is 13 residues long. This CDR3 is CSVRTSGQETQYF. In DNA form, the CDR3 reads TGCAGCGTTCGGACTAGCGGGCAAGAGACCCAGTACTTC.

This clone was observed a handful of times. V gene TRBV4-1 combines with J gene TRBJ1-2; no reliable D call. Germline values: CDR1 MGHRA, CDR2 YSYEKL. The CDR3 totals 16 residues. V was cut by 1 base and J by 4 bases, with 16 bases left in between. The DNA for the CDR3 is TGCGCCAGCAGCCAAGGGCCCGCGGGCAGCTCCTATGGCTACACCTTC. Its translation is CASSQGPAGSSYGYTF.

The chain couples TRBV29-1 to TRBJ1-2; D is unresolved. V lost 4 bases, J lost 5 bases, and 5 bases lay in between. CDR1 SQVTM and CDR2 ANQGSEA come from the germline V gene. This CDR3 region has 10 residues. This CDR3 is CSVVEYGYTF. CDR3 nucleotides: TGCAGCGTTGTAGAATATGGCTACACCTTC.

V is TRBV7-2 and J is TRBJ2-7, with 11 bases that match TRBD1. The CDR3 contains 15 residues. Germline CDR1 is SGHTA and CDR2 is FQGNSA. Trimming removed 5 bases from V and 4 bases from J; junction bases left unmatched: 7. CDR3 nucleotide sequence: TGTGCCAGCAGCGATTACCGGGACAGGGGGTACGAGCAGTACTTC. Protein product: CASSDYRDRGYEQYF.

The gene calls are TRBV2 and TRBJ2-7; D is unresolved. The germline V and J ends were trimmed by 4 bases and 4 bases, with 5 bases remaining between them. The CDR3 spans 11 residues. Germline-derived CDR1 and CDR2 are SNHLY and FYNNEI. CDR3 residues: CASSAKYEQYF. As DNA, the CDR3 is TGTGCCAGCAGTGCGAAGTACGAGCAGTACTTC.